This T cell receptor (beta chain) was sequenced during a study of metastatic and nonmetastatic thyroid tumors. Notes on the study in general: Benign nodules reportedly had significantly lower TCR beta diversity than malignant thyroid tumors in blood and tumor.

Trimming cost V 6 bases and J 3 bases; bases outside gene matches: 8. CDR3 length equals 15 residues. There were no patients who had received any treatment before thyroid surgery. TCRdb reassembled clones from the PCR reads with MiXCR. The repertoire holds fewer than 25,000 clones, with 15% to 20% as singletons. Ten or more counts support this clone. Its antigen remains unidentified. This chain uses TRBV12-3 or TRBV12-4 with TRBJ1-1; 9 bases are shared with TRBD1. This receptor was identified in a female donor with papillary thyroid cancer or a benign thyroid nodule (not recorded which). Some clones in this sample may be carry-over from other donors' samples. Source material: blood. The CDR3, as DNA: TGTGCCAGCAGGTTTCCCGGGACAGGGTACACTGAAGCTTTCTTT. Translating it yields CASRFPGTGYTEAFF.